Below, one T cell receptor beta chain is given with its context. The germline gives CDR1 GTSNPN, CDR2 SVGIG (reference sequence). This CDR3 region has 12 residues. V was cut by 3 bases and J by 6 bases, with 9 bases left in between. These data come from a study of blood T cell repertoires in COVID-19. Data came from immunoSEQ multiplex PCR; TCRdb stores just in-frame clones and leaves some out. Here the sample spans about 59,000 clones, roughly 80% being singletons. The receptor was derived from a human donor in a cohort sampled during active COVID-19. V usage is TRBV30 and J usage is TRBJ1-5; D not resolved. Sequencing used peripheral blood. This CDR3 reads CAWSQWAQPQHF. In nucleotides, the CDR3 is TGTGCCTGGAGCCAGTGGGCTCAGCCCCAGCATTTT. The full variable domain, completed using reference TRBV30 and TRBJ1-5, is SQTIHQWPATLVQPVGSPLSLECTVEGTSNPNLYWYRQAAGRGLQLLFYSVGIGQISSEVPQNLSASRPQDRQFILSSKKLLLSDSGFYLCAWSQWAQPQHFGDGTRLSIL.